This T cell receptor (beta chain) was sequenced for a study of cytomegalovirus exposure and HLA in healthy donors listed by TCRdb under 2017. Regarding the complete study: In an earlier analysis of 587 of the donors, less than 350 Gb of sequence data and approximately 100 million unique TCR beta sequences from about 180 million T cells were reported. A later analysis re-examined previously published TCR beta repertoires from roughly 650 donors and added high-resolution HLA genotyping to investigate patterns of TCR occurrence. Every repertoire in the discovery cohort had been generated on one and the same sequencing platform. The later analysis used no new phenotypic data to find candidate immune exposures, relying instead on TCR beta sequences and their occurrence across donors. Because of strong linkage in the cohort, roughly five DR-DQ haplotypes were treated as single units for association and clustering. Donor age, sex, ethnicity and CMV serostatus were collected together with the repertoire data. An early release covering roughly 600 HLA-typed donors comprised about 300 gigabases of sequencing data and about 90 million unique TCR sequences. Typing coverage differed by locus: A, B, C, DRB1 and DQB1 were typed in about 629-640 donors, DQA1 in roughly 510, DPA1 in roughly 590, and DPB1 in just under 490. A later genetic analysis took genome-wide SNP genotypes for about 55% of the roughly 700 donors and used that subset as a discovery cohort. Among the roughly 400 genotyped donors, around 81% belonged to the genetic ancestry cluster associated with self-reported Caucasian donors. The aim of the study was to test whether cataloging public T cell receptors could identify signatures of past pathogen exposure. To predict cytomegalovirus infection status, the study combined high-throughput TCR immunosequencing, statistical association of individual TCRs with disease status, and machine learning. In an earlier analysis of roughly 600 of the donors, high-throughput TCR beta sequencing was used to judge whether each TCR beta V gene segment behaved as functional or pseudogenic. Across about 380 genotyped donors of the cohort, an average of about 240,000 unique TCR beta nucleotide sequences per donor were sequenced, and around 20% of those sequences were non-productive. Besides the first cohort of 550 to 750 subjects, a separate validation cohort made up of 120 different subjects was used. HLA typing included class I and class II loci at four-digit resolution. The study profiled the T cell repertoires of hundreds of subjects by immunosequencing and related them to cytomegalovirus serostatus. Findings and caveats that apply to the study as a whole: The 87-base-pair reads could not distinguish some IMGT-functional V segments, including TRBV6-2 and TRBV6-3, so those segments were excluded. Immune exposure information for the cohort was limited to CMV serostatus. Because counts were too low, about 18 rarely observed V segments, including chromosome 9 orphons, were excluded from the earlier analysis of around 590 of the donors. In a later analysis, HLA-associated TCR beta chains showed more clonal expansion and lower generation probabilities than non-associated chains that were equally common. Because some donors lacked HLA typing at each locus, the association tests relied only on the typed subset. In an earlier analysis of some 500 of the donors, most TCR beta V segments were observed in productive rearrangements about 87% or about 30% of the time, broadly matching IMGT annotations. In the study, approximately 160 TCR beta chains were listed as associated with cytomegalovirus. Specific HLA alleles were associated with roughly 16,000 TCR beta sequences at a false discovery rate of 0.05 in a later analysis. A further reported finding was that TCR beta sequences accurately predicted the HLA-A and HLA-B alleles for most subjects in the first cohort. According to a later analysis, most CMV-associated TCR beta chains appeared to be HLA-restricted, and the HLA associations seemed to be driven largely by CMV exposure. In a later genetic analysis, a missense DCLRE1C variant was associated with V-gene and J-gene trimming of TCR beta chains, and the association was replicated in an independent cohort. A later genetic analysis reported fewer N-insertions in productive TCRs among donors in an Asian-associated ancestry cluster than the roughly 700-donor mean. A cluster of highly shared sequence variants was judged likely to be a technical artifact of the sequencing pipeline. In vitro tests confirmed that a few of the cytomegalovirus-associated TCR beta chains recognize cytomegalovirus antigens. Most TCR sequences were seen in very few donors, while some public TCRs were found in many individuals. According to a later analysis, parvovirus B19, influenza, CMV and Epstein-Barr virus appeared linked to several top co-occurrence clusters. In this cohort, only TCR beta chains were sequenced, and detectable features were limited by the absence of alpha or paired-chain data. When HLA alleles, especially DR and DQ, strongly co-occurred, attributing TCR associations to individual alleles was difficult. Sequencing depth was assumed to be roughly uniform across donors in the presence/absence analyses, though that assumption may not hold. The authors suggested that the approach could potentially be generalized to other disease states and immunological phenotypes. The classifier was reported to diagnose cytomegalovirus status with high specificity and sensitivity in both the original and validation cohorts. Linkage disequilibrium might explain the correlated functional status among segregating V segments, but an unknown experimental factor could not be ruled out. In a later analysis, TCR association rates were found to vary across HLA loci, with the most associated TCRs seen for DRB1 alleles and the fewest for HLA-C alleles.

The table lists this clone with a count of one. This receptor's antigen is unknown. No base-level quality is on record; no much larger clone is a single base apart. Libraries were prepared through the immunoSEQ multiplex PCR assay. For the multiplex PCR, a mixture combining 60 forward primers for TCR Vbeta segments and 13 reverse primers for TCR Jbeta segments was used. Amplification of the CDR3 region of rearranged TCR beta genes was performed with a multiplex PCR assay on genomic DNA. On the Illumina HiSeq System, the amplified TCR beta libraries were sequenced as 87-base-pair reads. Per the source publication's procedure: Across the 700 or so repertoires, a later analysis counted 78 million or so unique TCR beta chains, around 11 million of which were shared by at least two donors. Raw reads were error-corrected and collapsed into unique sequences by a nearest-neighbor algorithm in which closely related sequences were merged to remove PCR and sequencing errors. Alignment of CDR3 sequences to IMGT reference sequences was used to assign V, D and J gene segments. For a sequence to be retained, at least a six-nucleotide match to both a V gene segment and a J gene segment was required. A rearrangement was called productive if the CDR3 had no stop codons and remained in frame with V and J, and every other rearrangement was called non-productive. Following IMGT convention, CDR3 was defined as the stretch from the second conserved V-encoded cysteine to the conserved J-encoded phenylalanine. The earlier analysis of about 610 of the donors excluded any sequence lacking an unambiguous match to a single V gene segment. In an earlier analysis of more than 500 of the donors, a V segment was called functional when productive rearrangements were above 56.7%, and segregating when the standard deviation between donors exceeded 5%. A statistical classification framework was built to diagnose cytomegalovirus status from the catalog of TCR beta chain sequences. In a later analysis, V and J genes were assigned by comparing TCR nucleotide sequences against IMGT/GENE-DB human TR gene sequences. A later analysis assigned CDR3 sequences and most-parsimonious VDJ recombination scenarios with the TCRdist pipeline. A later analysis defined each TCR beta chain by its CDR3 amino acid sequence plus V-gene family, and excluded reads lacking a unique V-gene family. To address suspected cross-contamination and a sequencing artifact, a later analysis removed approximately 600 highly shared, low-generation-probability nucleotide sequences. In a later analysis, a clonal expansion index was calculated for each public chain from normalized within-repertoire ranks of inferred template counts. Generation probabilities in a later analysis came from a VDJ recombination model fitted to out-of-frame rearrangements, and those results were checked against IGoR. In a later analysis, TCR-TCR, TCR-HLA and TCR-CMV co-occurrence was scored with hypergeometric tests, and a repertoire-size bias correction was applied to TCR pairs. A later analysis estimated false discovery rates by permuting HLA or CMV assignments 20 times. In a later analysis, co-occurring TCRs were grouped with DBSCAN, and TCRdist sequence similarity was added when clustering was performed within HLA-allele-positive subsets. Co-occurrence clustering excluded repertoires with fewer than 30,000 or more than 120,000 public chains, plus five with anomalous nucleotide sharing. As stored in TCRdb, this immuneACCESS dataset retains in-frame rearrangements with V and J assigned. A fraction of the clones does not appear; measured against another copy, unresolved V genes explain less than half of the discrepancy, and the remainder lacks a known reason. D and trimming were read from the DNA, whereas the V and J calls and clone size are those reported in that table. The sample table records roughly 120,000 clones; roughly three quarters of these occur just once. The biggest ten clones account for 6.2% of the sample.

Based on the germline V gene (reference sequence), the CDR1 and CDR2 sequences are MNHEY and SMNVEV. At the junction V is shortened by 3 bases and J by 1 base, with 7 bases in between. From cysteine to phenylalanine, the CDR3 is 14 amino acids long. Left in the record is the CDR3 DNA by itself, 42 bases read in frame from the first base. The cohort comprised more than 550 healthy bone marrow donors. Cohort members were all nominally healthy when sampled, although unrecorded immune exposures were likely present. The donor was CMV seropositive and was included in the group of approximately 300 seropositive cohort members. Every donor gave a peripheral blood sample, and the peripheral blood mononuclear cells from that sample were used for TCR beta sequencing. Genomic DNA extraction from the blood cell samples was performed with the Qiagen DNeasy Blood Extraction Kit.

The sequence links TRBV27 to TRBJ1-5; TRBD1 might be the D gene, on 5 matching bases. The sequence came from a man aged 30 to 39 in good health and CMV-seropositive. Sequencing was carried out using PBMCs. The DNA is TGTGCCAGCAGTTTGGGGGGGAGCAATCAGCCCCAGCATTTT. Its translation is CASSLGGSNQPQHF.